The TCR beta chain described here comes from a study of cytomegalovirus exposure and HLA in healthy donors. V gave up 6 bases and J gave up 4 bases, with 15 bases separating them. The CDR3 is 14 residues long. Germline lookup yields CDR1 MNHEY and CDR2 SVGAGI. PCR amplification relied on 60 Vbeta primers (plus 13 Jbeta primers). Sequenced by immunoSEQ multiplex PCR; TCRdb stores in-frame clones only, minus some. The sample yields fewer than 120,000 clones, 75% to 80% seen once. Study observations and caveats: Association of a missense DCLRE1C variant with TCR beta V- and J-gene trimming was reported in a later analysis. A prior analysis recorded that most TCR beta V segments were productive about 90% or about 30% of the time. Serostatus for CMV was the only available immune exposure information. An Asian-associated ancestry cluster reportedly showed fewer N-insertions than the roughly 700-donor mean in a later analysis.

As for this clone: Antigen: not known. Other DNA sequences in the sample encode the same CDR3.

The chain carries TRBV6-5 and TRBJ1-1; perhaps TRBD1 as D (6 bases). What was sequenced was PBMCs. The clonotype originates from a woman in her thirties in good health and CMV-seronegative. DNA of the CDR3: TGTGCCAGCAGCCTTCCGGGACAAGTCACTGAAGCTTTCTTT. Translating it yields CASSLPGQVTEAFF.